This TCR beta chain was identified in a study of Ad26.COV2.S vaccination and SARS-CoV-2 variants. The wider study: The trial was COV1001 and the donor's arm was Ad26.COV2.S. Findings and caveats of the study: Vaccine and placebo recipients had similar non-spike TCR breadth.

Sequencing was performed with immunoSEQ multiplex PCR; in TCRdb, only in-frame clones are kept and a portion is missing. The sample comprises roughly 390,000 clones, roughly nine tenths of which are singletons, and 3.5% rests with the top ten. The sample's treatment: about 20 received Ad26.COV2.S at low or high dose, single or two shots; a few received placebo; per-sample allocation not given. The study sampled participants on day 63 after the first vaccine or placebo injection. About this clone itself: Its antigen is not known.

CDR3 length: 16 residues. The V and J ends lost 0 bases and 0 bases respectively, with 11 bases between them. Germline V lookup: CDR1 SGHTA, CDR2 FQGNSA. The input for sequencing was peripheral blood, taken in a trial of Ad26.COV2.S vaccine versus placebo. This chain links TRBV7-2 with TRBJ1-1; D is uncertain. This receptor was taken from a person aged 18-65 years who received the Ad26.COV2.S COVID-19 vaccine or a placebo. The CDR3 sequence: CASSLAQDGVNTEAFF. In DNA form, the CDR3 reads TGTGCCAGCAGCTTAGCGCAGGACGGGGTGAACACTGAAGCTTTCTTT.